This is a list of T cell receptor beta chains from one sample in a study of cytomegalovirus exposure and HLA in healthy donors. The protocol was immunoSEQ multiplex PCR, while the TCRdb copy is restricted to in-frame clones and leaves out a portion. Among some 160,000 clones, less than 10% were seen once, and the ten largest hold about 2%. Sequences were obtained from PBMCs. These receptors were collected from a male donor in good health and CMV-seronegative. Both conserved end residues are part of each CDR3. Each record gives: V gene, clone size, D gene, J gene, CDR3 DNA, CDR3 protein. The D gene is left open where the match is weak. Some rows have no size entry. The others give once, few or many, or a class for an expanded clone.

V gene: TRBV10-3
clone size: few
D gene: NA
J gene: TRBJ2-7
CDR3 DNA: TGTGCCATCAGTGGAGGGAATAAGGCCTACGAGCAGTACTTC
CDR3 protein: CAISGGNKAYEQYF

V gene: TRBV2
clone size: few
D gene: TRBD2
J gene: TRBJ2-1
CDR3 DNA: TGTGCCAGCAGGAGACTAGCGCCTTACAATGAGCAGTTCTTC
CDR3 protein: CASRRLAPYNEQFF

V gene: TRBV9
clone size: NA
D gene: TRBD1
J gene: TRBJ1-2
CDR3 DNA: TGTGCCAGCAGCGTTGGGACAGGGAACTATGGCTACACCTTC
CDR3 protein: CASSVGTGNYGYTF

V gene: TRBV9
clone size: NA
D gene: NA
J gene: TRBJ1-5
CDR3 DNA: TGTGCCAGCAGCGCCGAAATAGGCAATCAGCCCCAGCATTTT
CDR3 protein: CASSAEIGNQPQHF

V gene: TRBV28
clone size: few
D gene: NA
J gene: TRBJ1-3
CDR3 DNA: TGTGCCAGCAGACCTCAGGCCTTGAGTCGGTCTGGAAACACCATATATTTT
CDR3 protein: CASRPQALSRSGNTIYF

V gene: TRBV19
clone size: NA
D gene: NA
J gene: TRBJ2-3
CDR3 DNA: TGTGCCAGTAGTCTTATCCTTTTTACAGATACGCAGTATTTT
CDR3 protein: CASSLILFTDTQYF

V gene: TRBV27
clone size: NA
D gene: NA
J gene: TRBJ2-1
CDR3 DNA: TGTGCCAGCAGTTTAGTGGCGGGATTCCATGAGCAGTTCTTC
CDR3 protein: CASSLVAGFHEQFF

V gene: TRBV5-4
clone size: NA
D gene: NA
J gene: TRBJ1-2
CDR3 DNA: TGTGCCAGTAGACCTACAGGGAACTATGGCTACACCTTC
CDR3 protein: CASRPTGNYGYTF

V gene: TRBV5-1
clone size: few
D gene: NA
J gene: TRBJ2-3
CDR3 DNA: TGCGCCAGCAGCTTGGGGTGGGTTAGCGGCACAGATACGCAGTATTTT
CDR3 protein: CASSLGWVSGTDTQYF

V gene: TRBV27
clone size: NA
D gene: NA
J gene: TRBJ2-7
CDR3 DNA: TGTGCCAGCAGTTTACAGGGGCTCGGGACCTACGAGCAGTACTTC
CDR3 protein: CASSLQGLGTYEQYF

V gene: TRBV5-4
clone size: NA
D gene: NA
J gene: TRBJ2-1
CDR3 DNA: TGTGCCAGCAGCTTCAATTTGCAGGGATCCTACAATGAGCAGTTCTTC
CDR3 protein: CASSFNLQGSYNEQFF

V gene: TRBV4-1
clone size: NA
D gene: TRBD1
J gene: TRBJ2-4
CDR3 DNA: TGCGCCAGCAGTTATAGGACAGGGGGAGTCAAAAACATTCAGTACTTC
CDR3 protein: CASSYRTGGVKNIQYF

V gene: TRBV27
clone size: few
D gene: NA
J gene: TRBJ2-7
CDR3 DNA: TGTGCCAGCCGGTCACAGAGCGAGCAGTACTTC
CDR3 protein: CASRSQSEQYF

V gene: TRBV6-1
clone size: few
D gene: TRBD1
J gene: TRBJ1-5
CDR3 DNA: TGTGCCAGCAGGTTACAGGGGTTCAATCAGCCCCAGCATTTT
CDR3 protein: CASRLQGFNQPQHF

V gene: TRBV4-3
clone size: few
D gene: NA
J gene: TRBJ2-7
CDR3 DNA: TGCGCCAGCAGCCAAGAATGGACAGATCCCTACGAGCAGTACTTC
CDR3 protein: CASSQEWTDPYEQYF

V gene: TRBV4-1
clone size: NA
D gene: TRBD1
J gene: TRBJ2-7
CDR3 DNA: TGCGCCAGCAGCCAAGTGGACAGGCCCTACGAGCAGTACTTC
CDR3 protein: CASSQVDRPYEQYF

V gene: TRBV7-6
clone size: few
D gene: TRBD1
J gene: TRBJ1-4
CDR3 DNA: TGTGCCAGCAGCCCCCGGACAGGGCCGCTTAATGAAAAACTGTTTTTT
CDR3 protein: CASSPRTGPLNEKLFF

V gene: TRBV18
clone size: few
D gene: NA
J gene: TRBJ2-7
CDR3 DNA: TGTGCCAGCTCACCACCGACAGACTACGAGCAGTACTTC
CDR3 protein: CASSPPTDYEQYF

V gene: TRBV18
clone size: few
D gene: NA
J gene: TRBJ2-5
CDR3 DNA: TGTGCCAGCTCCCCGGATGACACAACGTACAAGACCCAGTACTTC
CDR3 protein: CASSPDDTTYKTQYF

V gene: TRBV4-3
clone size: NA
D gene: NA
J gene: TRBJ2-1
CDR3 DNA: TGCGCCAGCAGCCGACTCGTAGGATCCTACAATGAGCAGTTCTTC
CDR3 protein: CASSRLVGSYNEQFF

V gene: TRBV28
clone size: NA
D gene: NA
J gene: TRBJ2-7
CDR3 DNA: TGTGCCAGCAGTTCTGCGGGCAGTTCCTACGAGCAGTACTTC
CDR3 protein: CASSSAGSSYEQYF

V gene: TRBV9
clone size: NA
D gene: NA
J gene: TRBJ1-3
CDR3 DNA: TGTGCCAGCAGCGTAGAAGGGAGCTCTGGAAACACCATATATTTT
CDR3 protein: CASSVEGSSGNTIYF

V gene: TRBV7-9
clone size: few
D gene: NA
J gene: TRBJ1-2
CDR3 DNA: TGTGCCAGCAGCTTGGACACTAACTATGGCTACACCTTC
CDR3 protein: CASSLDTNYGYTF

V gene: TRBV12-2
clone size: NA
D gene: NA
J gene: TRBJ2-3
CDR3 DNA: TGTGCAAGTCGCTCAAACAGGCGGCTGGCGCAGTGTTTT
CDR3 protein: CASRSNRRLAQCF